Each of the 19 T cell receptor beta chains below was sequenced from the same sample in a study of blood T cell repertoires in COVID-19. Repertoires were generated with immunoSEQ multiplex PCR, while TCRdb's copy carries only in-frame clones and drops some. Of 53,000 or so clones in the sample, more than 60% are singletons; the top ten hold about 15%. Sequencing input: peripheral blood. These receptors were collected from a human donor with active or convalescent COVID-19. The donor label of this sample is uncertain.

The chain uses TRBV12-1 and TRBJ2-1; no DNA check was done on the table's D call, TRBD2. TRBV12-1 is assigned pseudogene status. CDR3 length equals 17 residues. CDR3 region: CANPGQALAGGPNEQFF. As DNA, the CDR3 is TGTGCCAACCCGGGACAGGCGCTAGCGGGAGGGCCAAATGAGCAGTTCTTC.

The chain has TRBV9 and TRBJ2-2; 13 bases map to TRBD2. The ends lost 0 bases at V and 7 bases at J; junction bases unmatched: 3. The CDR3 covers 16 residues. Germline lookup yields CDR1 SGDLS and CDR2 YYNGEE. The CDR3 DNA reads TGTGCCAGCAGCGTAGGGACTAGCGGGAGAGGCGGGGAGCTGTTTTTT. Translating gives CASSVGTSGRGGELFF.

The chain employs TRBV9 and TRBJ2-3, with a tentative D call TRBD1 (6 bases). V gave up 3 bases and J gave up 2 bases, with 13 bases separating them. This CDR3 has 15 residues. Germline V gene data show CDR1 as SGDLS and CDR2 as YYNGEE. The CDR3 reads CASSAITGHTDTQYF. The CDR3, as DNA: TGTGCCAGCAGCGCAATCACAGGGCACACAGATACGCAGTATTTT.

Only a few counts were recorded for this clone. The V and J genes are TRBV9 and TRBJ1-5; tentatively, D is TRBD1 (5 bases). V shed 1 base and J shed 7 bases, with 15 bases lying between them. From germline, CDR1 is SGDLS and CDR2 YYNGEE. The CDR3 sequence is 15 residues long. The CDR3 loop reads CASSVYGGMGQPQHF. The CDR3 region has the DNA TGTGCCAGCAGCGTATATGGGGGGATGGGGCAGCCCCAGCATTTT.

This clone appeared many times. J is TRBJ2-5 and V is TRBV9, with a tentative D call TRBD1 (6 bases). The CDR3 extends over 15 amino acids. The germline CDR1 and CDR2 sequences are SGDLS and YYNGEE. V gave up 3 bases and J gave up 1 base, with 13 bases separating them. The CDR3 DNA follows: TGTGCCAGCAGCGCGCAGACAGGACCCCAAGAGACCCAGTACTTC. Translated, it gives CASSAQTGPQETQYF.

The CDR3 region has the DNA TGTGCCAGCAGCCAAGGGCTTTCGGGTGAGACCCAGTACTTC. It yields the protein CASSQGLSGETQYF. V gene TRBV3-1 (or the pseudogene TRBV3-2) combines with J gene TRBJ2-5; D is uncertain. Germline CDR1 is LGHDT and CDR2 is YNNKEL (reference sequence). The CDR3 is 14 amino acids. V was cut by 1 base and J by 5 bases, with 11 bases left in between.

This clone showed up just once. The gene calls are TRBV11-2 and TRBJ2-1; a possible D gene is TRBD2 (6 bases). V dropped 2 bases and J dropped 7 bases, with 9 bases sitting between them. Looked up from germline, CDR1 is SGHAT and CDR2 is FQNNGV. The CDR3 contains 13 residues. Here the CDR3 reads CASSLWGENEQFF. The CDR3 DNA reads as TGTGCCAGCAGCTTATGGGGGGAGAATGAGCAGTTCTTC.

The chain joins TRBV4-1 to TRBJ2-7; tentative D call: TRBD2 (6 bases). V gave up 0 bases and J gave up 9 bases, with 21 bases separating them. Germline V lookup: CDR1 MGHRA, CDR2 YSYEKL. The CDR3 spans 16 residues. DNA of the CDR3: TGCGCCAGCAGCCAAGATCCCGGAGGGTTAGCATTAGGGCAGTACTTC. Amino acids: CASSQDPGGLALGQYF.

CDR3 region: CASSLADSPRHYEQYF. The CDR3 bases are TGTGCCAGCAGCTTAGCGGACAGCCCCCGGCACTACGAGCAGTACTTC. The chain is built from TRBV7-9 and TRBJ2-7, with a tentative D call TRBD1 (6 bases). The germline V and J ends were trimmed by 0 bases and 3 bases, with 15 bases remaining between them. CDR3 size: 16 residues. Germline CDR1 and CDR2: SEHNR and FQNEAQ (reference sequence).

The V gene is TRBV9, the J gene TRBJ1-1; 7 bases fit TRBD1. The CDR3 runs 14 residues. V shed 3 bases, J shed 3 bases, and the junction held 5 bases outside the gene matches. Germline CDR1 SGDLS, CDR2 YYNGEE. This chain's CDR3 is CASSAGRGDTEAFF. CDR3 sequence (DNA): TGTGCCAGCAGCGCGGGCAGGGGGGACACTGAAGCTTTCTTT. Filled out from reference TRBV9 and TRBJ1-1, the complete variable domain reads DSGVTQTPKHLITATGQRVTLRCSPRSGDLSVYWYQQSLDQGLQFLIQYYNGEERAKGNILERFSAQQFPDLHSELNLSSLELGDSALYFCASSAGRGDTEAFFGQGTRLTVV.

This clone occurred a few times. The rearrangement links TRBV12-3 or TRBV12-4 to TRBJ2-7, with TRBD1 as a possible D gene (6 bases). V lost 4 bases, J lost 6 bases, and 10 bases lay in between. The CDR3 sequence is 12 residues long. Written as DNA, the CDR3 is TGTGCCAGCAGTTCCCAGGGGTCCGAGCAGTACTTC. Encoded protein: CASSSQGSEQYF.

The CDR3 DNA reads as TGCAGTGCTAGTCAGGGCCAGACCTCTGGGGCCAACGTCCTGACTTTC. It encodes CSASQGQTSGANVLTF. V and J are TRBV20-1 and TRBJ2-6; TRBD1 might be the D (5 bases). Per the germline V gene, CDR1 is DFQATT and CDR2 is SNEGSKA (reference sequence). The V end was cut by 3 bases, the J end by 0 bases, with 12 bases between. The CDR3 spans 16 residues.

V gene TRBV10-3 combines with J gene TRBJ2-2, with 9 bases fitting TRBD2. The CDR3 loop spans 18 amino acids. Germline CDR1 and CDR2: ENHRY and SYGVKD. The ends lost 0 bases at V and 3 bases at J; junction bases unmatched: 8. The CDR3 DNA reads TGTGCCATCAGTGAGTCGGGTAGCGGGAGAAGTGACACCGGGGAGCTGTTTTTT. This sequence encodes CAISESGSGRSDTGELFF.

This clone turned up a few times. The chain employs TRBV18 and TRBJ2-3, with TRBD1 matching 7 bases. V dropped 10 bases and J dropped 4; count of bases not matched to a gene: 14. The germline V gene has CDR1 KGHSH and CDR2 LQKENI. CDR3 length equals 15 residues. The CDR3 DNA reads as TGTGCCACCCAACAAGACCAGGGGGTTGCAGATACGCAGTATTTT. This encodes CATQQDQGVADTQYF. The whole variable domain, remainder taken from reference TRBV18 and TRBJ2-3, is NAGVMQNPRHLVRRRGQEARLRCSPMKGHSHVYWYRQLPEEGLKFMVYLQKENIIDESGMPKERFSAEFPKEGPSILRIQQVVRGDSAAYFCATQQDQGVADTQYFGPGTRLTVL.

This clone was picked up a small number of times. Other DNA variants within this sample encode the same CDR3. The V gene is TRBV7-9, the J gene TRBJ1-3; D might be TRBD1 (5 bases). Germline V gene lookup returns CDR1 SEHNR and CDR2 FQNEAQ (reference sequence). CDR3 size: 15 residues. V lost 2 bases, J lost 0 bases, and 8 bases lay in between. This CDR3 reads CASSLSQGSGNTIYF. The CDR3 coding sequence is TGTGCCAGCAGCTTAAGCCAGGGCTCTGGAAACACCATATATTTT.

The chain couples TRBV28 to TRBJ2-1, with 10 bases lining up with TRBD2. The CDR3 has 16 amino acids. CDR1 and CDR2 (germline): MDHEN, SYDVKM. The trim removed 5 bases at V and 4 bases at J, leaving 8 bases unmatched. CDR3 sequence reads: CASSRASGGSYNEQFF. Written as DNA, the CDR3 is TGTGCCAGCAGTCGGGCTAGCGGGGGATCTTACAATGAGCAGTTCTTC.

The table lists this clone with a few counts. J is TRBJ2-1 and V is TRBV14; TRBD2 matches at 8 bases. This CDR3 region has 17 residues. J gave up 7 bases and V 4 bases, and 15 bases lay outside the gene matches. Looked up from germline, CDR1 is SGHDN and CDR2 is FVKESK. CDR3 region: CASSPWVGRGERNEQFF. The CDR3 nucleotides read TGTGCCAGCAGCCCCTGGGTGGGGCGGGGGGAGAGGAATGAGCAGTTCTTC.

This clone was seen more than once but under ten times. The chain joins TRBV5-6 to TRBJ2-7, with 9 bases fitting TRBD1. The CDR3 totals 14 residues. Losses at the gene ends were 4 bases for V and 7 bases for J; bases not matched to a gene: 9. Looked up from germline, CDR1 is SGHDT and CDR2 is YYEEEE. CDR3 nucleotide sequence: TGTGCCAGCAGCCCCGGACAGGGGTTTCGAGAGCAGTACTTC. This gives the protein CASSPGQGFREQYF. The variable domain in full, with the rest retrieved from reference TRBV5-6 and TRBJ2-7, is DAGVTQSPTHLIKTRGQQVTLRCSPKSGHDTVSWYQQALGQGPQFIFQYYEEEERQRGNFPDRFSGHQFPNYSSELNVNALLLGDSALYLCASSPGQGFREQYFGPGTRLTVT.

This clone has just a few counts. This sequence joins TRBV7-6 and TRBJ2-7, with TRBD1 matching over 10 bases. The J segment lost 7 bases and the V segment lost 2 bases, leaving 8 bases of the junction unmatched. The CDR3 has 15 amino acids. Germline CDR1 reads SGHVS; CDR2 reads FNYEAQ. CDR3 sequence (DNA): TGTGCCAGCAGCTTATACGGGACAGGGGATCTGGAGCAGTACTTC. It codes for CASSLYGTGDLEQYF.